One sample yielded the 11 T cell receptor beta chains listed below, sequenced in a study (dated by TCRdb to about 2016). The receptor library was made with RT-PCR. The listed sequencing device is Illumina MiSeq. The public reads were run again by TCRdb, first through fastp at Q25 and then through MiXCR, and only productive beta chains were kept. Entries are consolidated by CDR3 protein sequence, retaining the most common genes and DNA. This sample holds almost 700,000 distinct CDR3 sequences; 14% were observed only once. The ten top clones hold 3.6% of the sample. Sample: memory CD4+ T cells from blood. These receptors came from a female donor in good health, serving as a healthy control.

This clonotype appeared a few times. The CDR3 DNA follows: TGTGCCACCAGTGTAGGGCGGTCTGGGGAGACCCAGTACTTC. Its protein product is CATSVGRSGETQYF. V gene TRBV15 combines with J gene TRBJ2-5; D gene ambiguous. Between the trimmed V and J ends, which lost 6 bases and 5 bases, there was a span of 16 bases. Germline CDR1 reads LNHNV; CDR2 reads YYDKDF (reference sequence). The CDR3 length is 14 residues.

The rearrangement joins TRBV14 to TRBJ2-3; the match to TRBD2 covers 11 bases. Trimming cost V 4 bases and J 5 bases; bases outside gene matches: 5. The CDR3 runs to 15 residues. The germline V gene encodes CDR1 SGHDN and CDR2 FVKESK. The CDR3 spells CASSLGTSGQDTQYF. The CDR3 nucleotides are TGTGCCAGCAGCCTGGGGACTAGCGGTCAAGATACGCAGTATTTT.

In this sample, this clonotype turned up a few times. The chain recombines TRBV5-6 with TRBJ1-2; 7 bases map to TRBD1. Germline CDR1 SGHDT, CDR2 YYEEEE. J lost 8 bases, V lost 0 bases, and 4 bases had no gene match. CDR3 length: 13 residues. The CDR3 sequence is CASSLEGAEGYTF. CDR3 nucleotide sequence: TGTGCCAGCAGCTTGGAGGGGGCTGAAGGCTACACCTTC.

Only a few counts were recorded for this clonotype. The rearrangement links TRBV20-1 to TRBJ2-1; the match to TRBD1 covers 10 bases. Per the germline V gene, CDR1 is DFQATT and CDR2 is SNEGSKA (reference sequence). The CDR3 is made up of 16 amino acids. V lost 1 base and J lost 3; bases outside the gene matches: 6. The CDR3, as DNA: TGCAGTGCTAGAGGCTCGGACAGGGGGAACTACAATGAGCAGTTCTTC. This codes for CSARGSDRGNYNEQFF.

The chain has TRBV20-1 and TRBJ1-4; 7 positions agree with TRBD1. Trimming cost V 3 bases and J 4 bases; bases outside gene matches: 5. Germline V lookup: CDR1 DFQATT, CDR2 SNEGSKA (reference sequence). The CDR3 contains 14 residues. The CDR3 loop is CSASRDSFNEKLFF. CDR3 nucleotide sequence: TGCAGTGCTAGCCGGGACAGCTTTAATGAAAAACTGTTTTTT.

The table lists this clonotype with a few counts. This sequence joins TRBV9 and TRBJ2-3; 9 positions agree with TRBD2. Per the germline V gene, CDR1 is SGDLS and CDR2 is YYNGEE. Trimming at V came to 0 bases and at J to 1 base, leaving 3 bases not matched to a gene. CDR3 length: 16 residues. CDR3 region: CASSVEIAGGTDTQYF. In DNA, the CDR3 is TGTGCCAGCAGCGTAGAGATAGCGGGAGGCACAGATACGCAGTATTTT.

In this sample, this clonotype turned up a few times. The chain combines TRBV6-2 or TRBV6-3 with TRBJ1-5; weak D call: TRBD1 (5 bases). V was clipped by 6 bases and J by 6 bases, with 21 bases between them. The CDR3 runs 16 residues. Germline V gives CDR1 MNHEY, CDR2 SVGEGT. CDR3 in amino acids: CASREQVAATVQPQHF. The CDR3 DNA reads TGTGCCAGCAGAGAACAGGTGGCGGCAACCGTTCAGCCCCAGCATTTT.

In its sample, this clonotype was seen many times. This chain connects TRBV29-1 to TRBJ2-5; no reliable D call. CDR1 is SQVTM and CDR2 is ANQGSEA in the germline V gene. Trimming took off 4 bases at V and 2 bases at J, with 8 bases between the two ends. The CDR3 extends over 12 amino acids. The CDR3 coding sequence is TGCAGCGTTGTTGAGAAGCAAGAGACCCAGTACTTC. Its translation: CSVVEKQETQYF.

In its sample, this clonotype was seen a few times. The gene calls are TRBV30 and TRBJ2-6; no definite D call. CDR3 length equals 17 residues. The germline V and J ends were trimmed by 6 bases and 0 bases, with 18 bases remaining between them. CDR1 and CDR2 from the germline V gene are GTSNPN and SVGIG (reference sequence). The CDR3 is CACRPARFSSGANVLTF. DNA for the CDR3: TGTGCCTGCCGGCCCGCCAGGTTCAGCTCTGGGGCCAACGTCCTGACTTTC.

This clonotype was detected only a few times. This chain links TRBV7-2 with TRBJ2-3; 9 nucleotides agree with TRBD2. The CDR3 consists of 16 residues. Germline lookup yields CDR1 SGHTA and CDR2 FQGNSA. Trimming removed 1 base from V and 2 bases from J; junction bases left unmatched: 4. The CDR3 DNA sequence: TGTGCCAGCAGCTTAGTGCTAGCGGGGAACACAGATACGCAGTATTTT. Protein product: CASSLVLAGNTDTQYF.

This clonotype appeared many times. This chain uses TRBV20-1 with TRBJ2-3, with TRBD1 as a possible D gene (5 bases). Germline V gene sequence: CDR1 DFQATT, CDR2 SNEGSKA (reference sequence). Trimming took 7 bases from V and 4 from J, leaving 12 bases between them. The CDR3 is 12 amino acids. CDR3 DNA sequence: TGCAGTGGTGCCCTAGGGGCAGATACGCAGTATTTT. Residues: CSGALGADTQYF.